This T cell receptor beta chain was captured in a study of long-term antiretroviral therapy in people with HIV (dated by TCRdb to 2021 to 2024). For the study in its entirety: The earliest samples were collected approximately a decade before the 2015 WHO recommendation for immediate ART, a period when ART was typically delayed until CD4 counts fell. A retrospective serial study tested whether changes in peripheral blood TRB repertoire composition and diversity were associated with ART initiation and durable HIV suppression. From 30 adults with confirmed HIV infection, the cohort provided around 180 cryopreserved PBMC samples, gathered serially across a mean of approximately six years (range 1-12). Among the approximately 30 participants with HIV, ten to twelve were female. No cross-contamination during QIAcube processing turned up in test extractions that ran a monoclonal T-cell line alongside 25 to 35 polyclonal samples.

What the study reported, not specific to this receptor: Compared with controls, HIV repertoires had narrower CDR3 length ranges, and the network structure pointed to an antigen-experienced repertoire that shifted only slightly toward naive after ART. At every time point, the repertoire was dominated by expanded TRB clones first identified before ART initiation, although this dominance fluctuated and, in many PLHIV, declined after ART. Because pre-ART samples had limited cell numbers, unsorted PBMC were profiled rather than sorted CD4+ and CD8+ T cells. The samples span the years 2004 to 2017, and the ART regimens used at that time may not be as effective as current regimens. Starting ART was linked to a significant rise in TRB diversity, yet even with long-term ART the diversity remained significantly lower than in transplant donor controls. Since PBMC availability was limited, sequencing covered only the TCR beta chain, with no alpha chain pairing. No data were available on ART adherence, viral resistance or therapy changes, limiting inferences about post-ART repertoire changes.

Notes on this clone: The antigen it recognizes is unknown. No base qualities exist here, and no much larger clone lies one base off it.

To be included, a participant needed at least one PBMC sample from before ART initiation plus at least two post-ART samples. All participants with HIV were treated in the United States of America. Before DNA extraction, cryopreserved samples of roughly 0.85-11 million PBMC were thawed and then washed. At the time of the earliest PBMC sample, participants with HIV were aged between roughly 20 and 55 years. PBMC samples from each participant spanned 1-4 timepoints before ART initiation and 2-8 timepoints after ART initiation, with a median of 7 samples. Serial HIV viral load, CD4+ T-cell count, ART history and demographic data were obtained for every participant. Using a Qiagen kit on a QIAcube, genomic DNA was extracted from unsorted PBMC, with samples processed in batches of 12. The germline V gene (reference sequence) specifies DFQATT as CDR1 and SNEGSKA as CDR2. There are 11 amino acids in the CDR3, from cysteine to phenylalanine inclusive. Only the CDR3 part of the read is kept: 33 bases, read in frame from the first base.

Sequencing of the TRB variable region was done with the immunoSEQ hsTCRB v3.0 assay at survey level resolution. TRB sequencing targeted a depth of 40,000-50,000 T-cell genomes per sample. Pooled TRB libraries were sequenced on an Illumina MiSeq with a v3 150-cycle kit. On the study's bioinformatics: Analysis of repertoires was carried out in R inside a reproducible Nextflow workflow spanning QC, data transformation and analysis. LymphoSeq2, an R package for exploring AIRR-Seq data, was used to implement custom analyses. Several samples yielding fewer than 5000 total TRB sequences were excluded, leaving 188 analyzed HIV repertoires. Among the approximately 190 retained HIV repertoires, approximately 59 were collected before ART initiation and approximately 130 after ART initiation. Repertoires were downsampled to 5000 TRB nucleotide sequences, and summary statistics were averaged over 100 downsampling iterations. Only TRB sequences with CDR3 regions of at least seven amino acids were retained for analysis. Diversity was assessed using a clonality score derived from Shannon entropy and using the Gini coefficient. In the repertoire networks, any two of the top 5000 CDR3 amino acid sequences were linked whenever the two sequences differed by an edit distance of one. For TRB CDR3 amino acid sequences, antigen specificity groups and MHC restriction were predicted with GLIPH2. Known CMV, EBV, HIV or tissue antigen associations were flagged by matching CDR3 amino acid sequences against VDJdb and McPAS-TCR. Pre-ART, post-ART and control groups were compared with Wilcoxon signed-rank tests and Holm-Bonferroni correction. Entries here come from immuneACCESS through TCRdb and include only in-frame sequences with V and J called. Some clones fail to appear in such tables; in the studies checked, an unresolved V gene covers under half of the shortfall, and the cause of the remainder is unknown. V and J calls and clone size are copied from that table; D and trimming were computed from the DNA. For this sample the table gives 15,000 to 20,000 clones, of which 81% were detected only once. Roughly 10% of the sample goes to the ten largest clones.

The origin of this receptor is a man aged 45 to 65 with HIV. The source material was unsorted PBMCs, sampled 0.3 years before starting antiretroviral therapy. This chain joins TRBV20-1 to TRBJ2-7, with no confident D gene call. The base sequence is TGCAGACAGAGCAATGGATACGAGCAGTACTTC. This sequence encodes CRQSNGYEQYF.